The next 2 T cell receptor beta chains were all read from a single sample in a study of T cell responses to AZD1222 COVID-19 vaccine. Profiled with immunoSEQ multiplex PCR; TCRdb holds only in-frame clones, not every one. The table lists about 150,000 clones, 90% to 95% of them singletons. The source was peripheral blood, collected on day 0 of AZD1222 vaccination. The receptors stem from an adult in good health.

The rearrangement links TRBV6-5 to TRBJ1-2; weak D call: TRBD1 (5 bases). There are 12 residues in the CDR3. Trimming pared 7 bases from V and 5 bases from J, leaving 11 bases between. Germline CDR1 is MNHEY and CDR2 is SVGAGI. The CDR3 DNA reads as TGTGCCAGCACCGATCGGGGGTATGGCTACACCTTC. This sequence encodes CASTDRGYGYTF.

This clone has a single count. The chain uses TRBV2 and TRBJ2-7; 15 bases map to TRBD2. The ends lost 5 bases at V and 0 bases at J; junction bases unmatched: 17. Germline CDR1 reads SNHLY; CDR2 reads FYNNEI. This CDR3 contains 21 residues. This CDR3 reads CASSRPITGTSGGKSSYEQYF. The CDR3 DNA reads TGTGCCAGCAGTAGACCGATTACCGGGACTAGCGGGGGGAAGTCCTCCTACGAGCAGTACTTC.